The 28 T cell receptor beta chains below were found in one sample sequenced in a study of shared clonotypes between healthy human individuals. Sequenced by immunoSEQ multiplex PCR; TCRdb stores in-frame clones only, minus some. The top ten hold around 0.47% of the sample, which has 1.5 million to 1.9 million clones, nearly 99% seen once. Sequenced input: naive CD4+ T cells sorted from blood. Subset given: CD45RA+ positively selected. Receptors were obtained from a man younger than 40 in good health.

The rearrangement joins TRBV6-6 to TRBJ1-5; a weak D match, TRBD1 (6 bases). Germline assignment: CDR1 MNHNY and CDR2 SVGAGI (reference sequence). V was cut by 8 bases and J by 6 bases, with 14 bases left in between. CDR3 length: 13 amino acids. The CDR3 protein is CASRGRGAQPQHF. The CDR3 DNA follows: TGTGCCAGCCGGGGGCGGGGCGCTCAGCCCCAGCATTTT.

The chain combines TRBV5-1 with TRBJ1-4; D might be TRBD1 (5 bases). The ends were cut back, 5 bases at V and 0 bases at J, with 14 bases in the middle. This CDR3 contains 16 residues. Germline lookup yields CDR1 SGHRS and CDR2 YFSETQ. CDR3 coding DNA: TGCGCCAGCAGACGAGGAGGGGTAGCAACTAATGAAAAACTGTTTTTT. Translated, it gives CASRRGGVATNEKLFF.

The rearrangement uses TRBV6-5 and TRBJ1-4; D ambiguous. V was clipped by 6 bases and J by 7 bases, with 12 bases between them. Germline values: CDR1 MNHEY, CDR2 SVGAGI. The CDR3 is made up of 13 amino acids. In DNA, the CDR3 is TGTGCCAGCAGCGGAACGGGCCCTGAAAAACTGTTTTTT. Translating gives CASSGTGPEKLFF.

DNA of the CDR3: TGTGCCAGCAGCCCTAGCGGGTTCTACGAGCAGTACTTC. Amino acid sequence: CASSPSGFYEQYF. The gene calls are TRBV9 and TRBJ2-7; 8 bases match TRBD2. Germline V gene lookup returns CDR1 SGDLS and CDR2 YYNGEE. The CDR3 spans 13 residues. V lost 4 bases to trimming and J lost 3 bases; unmatched junction nucleotides: 3.

The chain joins TRBV9 to TRBJ2-5, with 14 bases matching TRBD2. CDR1 SGDLS and CDR2 YYNGEE come from the germline V gene. The CDR3 runs 22 residues. Unmatched junction bases numbered 21, after V lost 0 bases and J lost 5 bases. The CDR3 DNA reads as TGTGCCAGCAGCGTAGATATGGGGTCCGGGACTAGCGGGAGTCCATCCCGTGAGACCCAGTACTTC. This gives the protein CASSVDMGSGTSGSPSRETQYF. The whole variable domain, filled in from reference TRBV9 and TRBJ2-5, reads DSGVTQTPKHLITATGQRVTLRCSPRSGDLSVYWYQQSLDQGLQFLIQYYNGEERAKGNILERFSAQQFPDLHSELNLSSLELGDSALYFCASSVDMGSGTSGSPSRETQYFGPGTRLLVL.

The chain joins TRBV27 to TRBJ2-5, with D perhaps matching TRBD2 (6 bases). The CDR3 is 15 residues long. V was shortened by 7 bases and J by 0 bases, with 15 bases between the two germline ends. Germline V gene lookup returns CDR1 MNHEY and CDR2 SMNVEV (reference sequence). This CDR3 is CASNLRSGNQETQYF. The CDR3 nucleotides read TGTGCCAGCAACCTCCGTAGCGGCAACCAAGAGACCCAGTACTTC.

This clone was recorded once. The chain is built from TRBV7-8 and TRBJ2-7; TRBD2 agrees at 7 bases. CDR3 length: 15 amino acids. CDR1 and CDR2 from the germline V gene are SGHVS and FQNEAQ. The trim removed 5 bases at V and 2 bases at J, leaving 9 bases unmatched. CDR3 protein: CASSRTAGAPYEQYF. The CDR3 DNA sequence: TGTGCCAGCAGCAGAACGGCGGGAGCTCCCTACGAGCAGTACTTC.

The chain links TRBV28 to TRBJ2-3; D is perhaps TRBD2 (6 bases). Germline V gives CDR1 MDHEN, CDR2 SYDVKM. The CDR3 covers 12 residues. Trimming took off 1 base at V and 9 bases at J, with 8 bases between the two ends. CDR3 region: CASSLSGLTQYF. CDR3 sequence (DNA): TGTGCCAGCAGTTTATCGGGACTCACGCAGTATTTT.

This clone has only one observation. The rearrangement links TRBV18 to TRBJ2-7; D is tentatively TRBD1 or TRBD2 (6 bases each). Germline CDR1 KGHSH, CDR2 LQKENI. The CDR3 is 15 amino acids. V dropped 5 bases and J dropped 3 bases, with 17 bases sitting between them. The CDR3: CASSERGVVGYEQYF. DNA of the CDR3: TGTGCCAGCTCAGAAAGGGGGGTTGTCGGCTACGAGCAGTACTTC.

Only one count was recorded for this clone. Other DNA sequences within the sample encode an identical CDR3. The V call is TRBV18, the J call TRBJ2-3; perhaps TRBD1 as D (5 bases). Looked up from germline, CDR1 is KGHSH and CDR2 is LQKENI. Trimming shortened V by 3 bases and J by 2 bases, and 9 bases separated the two germline ends. The CDR3 totals 14 residues. This CDR3 is CASSPQGFTDTQYF. The DNA for the CDR3 is TGTGCCAGCTCACCCCAGGGCTTCACAGATACGCAGTATTTT.

The chain has TRBV5-6 and TRBJ2-1; TRBD2 agrees at 12 bases. The trim removed 4 bases at V and 0 bases at J, leaving 5 bases unmatched. In germline, CDR1 is SGHDT, CDR2 YYEEEE. The CDR3 is 17 amino acids. DNA for the CDR3: TGTGCCAGCAGCGCCCTAGCGGGAGGGAGCTCCTACAATGAGCAGTTCTTC. Protein product: CASSALAGGSSYNEQFF.

V gene TRBV2 combines with J gene TRBJ1-2, with a weak D call TRBD1 (5 bases). The CDR3 contains 16 residues. The germline CDR1 and CDR2 sequences are SNHLY and FYNNEI. V was pared by 2 bases and J by 4 bases, with 17 bases between. DNA of the CDR3: TGTGCCAGCAGTGAATTATCTTCAGGGCGAGGCTATGGCTACACCTTC. Its protein product is CASSELSSGRGYGYTF.

The chain joins TRBV27 to TRBJ2-2; TRBD2 matches 8 bases. The J segment lost 0 bases and the V segment lost 6 bases, leaving 3 bases of the junction unmatched. The CDR3 has 15 amino acids. The V gene's germline CDR1 is MNHEY and CDR2 SMNVEV (reference sequence). The CDR3 bases are TGTGCCAGCAGAAGGACTAGCTCGAACACCGGGGAGCTGTTTTTT. Translated: CASRRTSSNTGELFF.

The chain couples TRBV9 to TRBJ2-7; a weak D match, TRBD2 (6 bases). Germline CDR1 is SGDLS and CDR2 is YYNGEE. Trimming pared 4 bases from V and 13 bases from J, leaving 21 bases between. There are 13 residues in the CDR3. The CDR3 coding sequence is TGTGCCAGCAGCCCCTTCTCTAGGGAGGACCTCTACTTC. Its translation: CASSPFSREDLYF.

In this sample, this clone turned up once. V usage is TRBV9 and J usage is TRBJ2-5, with TRBD2 as a possible D gene (6 bases). In germline, CDR1 is SGDLS, CDR2 YYNGEE. V lost 0 bases and J 2 bases, leaving 14 bases between the germline ends. This CDR3 is built from 16 residues. The CDR3 DNA reads as TGTGCCAGCAGCGTAGGCTCGGCGGGATCTCAAGAGACCCAGTACTTC. As protein: CASSVGSAGSQETQYF.

Comment on this clone: At the DNA level, this CDR3 is encoded by other sequences in the same sample as well. The gene calls are TRBV11-2 and TRBJ2-7; D remains unclear. Deletions cut 5 bases from V and 4 bases from J, with 6 bases between. The germline V gene encodes CDR1 SGHAT and CDR2 FQNNGV. CDR3 length: 11 amino acids. CDR3 DNA sequence: TGTGCCAGCAGCCCTCTATACGAGCAGTACTTC. Its translation: CASSPLYEQYF.

This rearrangement joins TRBV5-1 to TRBJ2-2; TRBD2 matches 7 bases. Germline V CDR1 and CDR2: SGHRS, YFSETQ. The junction had 3 bases not matched to a gene; V was cut back by 1 base and J by 3 bases. This CDR3 has 15 amino acids. This chain's CDR3 is CASSLMAGDTGELFF. The CDR3 DNA is TGCGCCAGCAGCTTGATGGCGGGGGACACCGGGGAGCTGTTTTTT.

To note about this clone: The identical CDR3 is also encoded by other nucleotide sequences in the sample. The chain links TRBV14 to TRBJ1-2; D unresolved. The CDR3 runs 13 residues. CDR1 is SGHDN, CDR2 FVKESK, per germline. V lost 1 base, J lost 0 bases, and 3 bases lay in between. This chain's CDR3 is CASSQGTNYGYTF. In DNA, the CDR3 is TGTGCCAGCAGCCAAGGGACTAACTATGGCTACACCTTC.

The chain combines TRBV27 with TRBJ1-2; D is unresolved. Germline lookup yields CDR1 MNHEY and CDR2 SMNVEV (reference sequence). V was clipped by 3 bases and J by 4 bases, with 12 bases between them. This CDR3 has 14 residues. The CDR3: CASSFAKRAYGYTF. The CDR3 bases are TGTGCCAGCAGTTTCGCCAAAAGGGCCTATGGCTACACCTTC.

About this clone: This same CDR3 is encoded by further DNA sequences in the sample. This CDR3 reads CASSEQGARTDTQYF. Here the CDR3 DNA reads TGTGCCAGCAGTGAACAGGGGGCACGGACAGATACGCAGTATTTT. The chain couples TRBV6-4 to TRBJ2-3, with TRBD1 matching 9 bases. Germline CDR1 and CDR2: MRHNA and SNTAGT. The J segment lost 3 bases and the V segment lost 3 bases, leaving 4 bases of the junction unmatched. This CDR3 is 15 amino acids long.

V usage is TRBV11-2 and J usage is TRBJ2-1; no reliable D call. Trimming cost V 7 bases and J 6 bases, with 25 bases left between them. Germline loops: CDR1 SGHAT, CDR2 FQNNGV. The CDR3 covers 17 residues. The CDR3 nucleotides are TGTGCCAGCACCAACTCCGGTACCGTTCGGATGCGCAATGAGCAGTTCTTC. Translated, it gives CASTNSGTVRMRNEQFF.

The V gene is TRBV30, the J gene TRBJ2-2; D tentatively fits TRBD1 or TRBD2 (8 bases each). Germline CDR1 reads GTSNPN; CDR2 reads SVGIG (reference sequence). Trimming took off 2 bases at V and 1 base at J, with 14 bases between the two ends. The CDR3 extends over 16 amino acids. In nucleotides, the CDR3 is TGTGCCTGGAGTAGTAGCGGGACAGGGAACACCGGGGAGCTGTTTTTT. It yields the protein CAWSSSGTGNTGELFF.

The J gene is TRBJ2-3, the V gene TRBV5-1, with D perhaps TRBD1 or TRBD2 (5 bases each). With 0 bases removed from V and 4 bases from J, the gap between germline ends came to 15 bases. Germline V CDR1 and CDR2: SGHRS, YFSETQ. This CDR3 is 16 amino acids long. CDR3 nucleotide sequence: TGCGCCAGCAGCTTGGCCAGAGGCAGGGAGCCAGATACGCAGTATTTT. This sequence encodes CASSLARGREPDTQYF.

V is TRBV6-1 and J is TRBJ2-5; D might be TRBD2 (7 bases). Germline V gene lookup returns CDR1 MNHNS and CDR2 SASEGT. CDR3 size: 14 residues. Trimming took 3 bases from V and 5 from J, leaving 13 bases between them. The CDR3 bases are TGTGCCAGCAGTGACGGGGGGCTCCGGGAGACCCAGTACTTC. Its protein is CASSDGGLRETQYF.

The rearrangement uses TRBV29-1 and TRBJ2-5; 9 bases are a match to TRBD2. Trimming took 7 bases from V and 6 from J; bases not matched to a gene: 6. This CDR3 comprises 12 residues. Germline V lookup: CDR1 SQVTM, CDR2 ANQGSEA. DNA of the CDR3: TGCAGCGCAGGGACTAGCCTAAAGACCCAGTACTTC. It encodes CSAGTSLKTQYF. The full variable domain, with the rest looked up from reference TRBV29-1 and TRBJ2-5, is SAVISQKPSRDICQRGTSLTIQCQVDSQVTMMFWYRQQPGQSLTLIATANQGSEATYESGFVIDKFPISRPNLTFSTLTVSNMSPEDSSIYLCSAGTSLKTQYFGPGTRLLVL.

The genes are TRBV28 and TRBJ1-5; D remains ambiguous. Trimming pared 8 bases from V and 1 base from J, leaving 15 bases between. The CDR3 is 15 residues long. Germline V CDR1 and CDR2: MDHEN, SYDVKM. The CDR3 sequence is CASYTSRHSNQPQHF. CDR3 DNA sequence: TGTGCCAGCTATACTAGCAGGCACAGCAATCAGCCCCAGCATTTT.

The rearrangement links TRBV6-5 to TRBJ1-1; no reliable D call. CDR3 length equals 11 residues. The germline V gene encodes CDR1 MNHEY and CDR2 SVGAGI. V was trimmed by 7 bases and J by 7 bases, leaving 10 bases between them. The chain's CDR3 is CASILGNEAFF. CDR3 nucleotide sequence: TGTGCCAGCATCCTGGGAAATGAAGCTTTCTTT.

The rearrangement links TRBV7-2 to TRBJ2-7; D not resolved. V was cut by 8 bases and J by 1 base, with 6 bases left in between. Germline V gene sequence: CDR1 SGHTA, CDR2 FQGNSA. The CDR3 consists of 11 residues. Written as DNA, the CDR3 is TGTGCCAGCGGGCTTTCCTACGAGCAGTACTTC. Its translation is CASGLSYEQYF.